This TCR beta chain stems from a study of a mutant IDH1 vaccine in newly diagnosed glioma. Background on the study: It was radiotherapy, temozolomide, or both that patients received previously, with most receiving both. The study's findings and limits: Apparently unrelated to pseudoprogression were changes in the top peripheral T cell clonotypes.

The sample's time point: baseline, week 1 (first vaccination visit). Treatment in this sample: pre-vaccination baseline after standard-of-care therapy. Donors harbored newly found WHO grade 3 or 4 IDH1-mutant, ATRX-lost astrocytomas. Sequenced by immunoSEQ multiplex PCR; TCRdb stores in-frame clones only, minus some. Of 65,000 to 70,000 clones in the sample, 80% to 90% were seen once. With respect to this clone: The antigen remains unidentified.

Germline V gene sequence: CDR1 MNHEY, CDR2 SVGAGI. V gave up 2 bases and J gave up 0 bases, with 6 bases separating them. This CDR3 is built from 14 residues. V gene TRBV6-5 combines with J gene TRBJ2-3; no firm D call. The sample was PBMCs, taken from a glioma patient treated with radiotherapy, temozolomide or both. The sequence was obtained from a man aged 25-45 years with glioma. The CDR3 nucleotides read TGTGCCAGCAGTTACGAGTCCAGCACAGATACGCAGTATTTT. Translated: CASSYESSTDTQYF.